The 8 T cell receptor beta chains presented below share a single source sample, sequenced in a study of T-cell reconstitution after alpha-beta-depleted transplantation in children. Using unique molecular identifiers, the investigators prepared the TCRbeta library. TCRdb called the PCR reads again in MiXCR, with one record for every CDR3 protein. The table lists 45,000 or so distinct CDR3 sequences, roughly half of them singletons, with 35% to 40% in the top ten. The sample was peripheral blood, taken before TCRalphabeta/CD19-depleted stem cell transplant. Receptor source: a boy less than two years old with SCID, due to receive a stem cell transplant.

The chain joins TRBV4-2 to TRBJ1-3; a possible D gene is TRBD1 (6 bases). Germline V gene lookup returns CDR1 LGHNA and CDR2 YNFKEQ. The CDR3 is 17 residues long. V lost 0 bases and J 0 bases, leaving 12 bases between the germline ends. The CDR3 reads CASSQEVRGPSGNTIYF. CDR3 nucleotide sequence: TGTGCCAGCAGCCAAGAAGTCAGGGGCCCCTCTGGAAACACCATATATTTT.

The genes are TRBV5-1 and TRBJ2-1; tentatively, D is TRBD1 or TRBD2 (5 bases each). Germline V gene data show CDR1 as SGHRS and CDR2 as YFSETQ. The CDR3 has 14 residues. V was trimmed by 7 bases and J by 7 bases, leaving 18 bases between them. CDR3 DNA: TGCGCCAGCGCCTTGGCGCCTGGGACGAATGAGCAGTTCTTC. Encoded protein: CASALAPGTNEQFF.

In its sample, this clonotype was seen a few times. The chain couples TRBV20-1 to TRBJ2-3; D ambiguous. The length of the CDR3 is 13 residues. Germline loops: CDR1 DFQATT, CDR2 SNEGSKA (reference sequence). V was pared by 6 bases and J by 2 bases, with 12 bases between. The DNA of the CDR3 is TGCAGTGCCTCAAGACTTCTCACAGATACGCAGTATTTT. It translates to CSASRLLTDTQYF.

The chain employs TRBV9 and TRBJ2-1; 10 bases agree with TRBD2. CDR3 length: 18 residues. The trim removed 0 bases at V and 4 bases at J, leaving 10 bases unmatched. Germline V gives CDR1 SGDLS, CDR2 YYNGEE. The CDR3 coding sequence is TGTGCCAGCAGCGTAGAGGCCAGGACTAGCGGATATTACAATGAGCAGTTCTTC. Protein sequence: CASSVEARTSGYYNEQFF.

CDR3 bases: TGTGCCAGCAGCGTTAGGAATTCACCCCTCCACTTT. Its protein is CASSVRNSPLHF. The chain recombines TRBV7-2 with TRBJ1-6, with D hard to call. Looked up from germline, CDR1 is SGHTA and CDR2 is FQGNSA. V gave up 5 bases and J gave up 7 bases, with 6 bases separating them. The CDR3 is made up of 12 amino acids.

Only a few counts were recorded for this clonotype. The J gene is TRBJ2-2, the V gene TRBV7-9; D not resolved. V gave up 6 bases and J gave up 0 bases, with 5 bases separating them. The CDR3 contains 13 residues. From germline, CDR1 is SEHNR and CDR2 FQNEAQ (reference sequence). The CDR3 protein is CASRGANTGELFF. CDR3 bases: TGTGCCAGCAGGGGCGCGAACACCGGGGAGCTGTTTTTT. Full variable domain (rest looked up from reference TRBV7-9 and TRBJ2-2): DTGVSQNPRHKITKRGQNVTFRCDPISEHNRLYWYRQTLGQGPEFLTYFQNEAQLEKSRLLSDRFSAERPKGSFSTLEIQRTEQGDSAMYLCASRGANTGELFFGEGSRLTVL.

J is TRBJ2-7 and V is TRBV29-1; 11 bases match TRBD2. This CDR3 is 15 amino acids long. V lost 6 bases, J lost 5 bases, and 12 bases stayed unmatched. Germline lookup yields CDR1 SQVTM and CDR2 ANQGSEA. The CDR3 sequence is CSVKISGGARNEQYF. The CDR3 region has the DNA TGCAGCGTCAAAATTAGCGGGGGGGCTCGTAACGAGCAGTACTTC.

This CDR3 reads CASSLGRAGDQTAQETQYF. CDR3 DNA: TGTGCCAGCAGCTTAGGCCGAGCGGGGGACCAAACAGCACAAGAGACCCAGTACTTC. The chain combines TRBV7-7 with TRBJ2-5; 8 bases are shared with TRBD2. The ends lost 1 base at V and 2 bases at J; junction bases unmatched: 15. There are 19 residues in the CDR3. Germline loops: CDR1 SSHAT, CDR2 FNYEAQ (reference sequence). Full variable domain (remainder filled in from reference TRBV7-7 and TRBJ2-5): GAGVSQSPRYKVTKRGQDVTLRCDPISSHATLYWYQQALGQGPEFLTYFNYEAQPDKSGLPSDRFSAERPEGSISTLTIQRTEQRDSAMYRCASSLGRAGDQTAQETQYFGPGTRLLVL.